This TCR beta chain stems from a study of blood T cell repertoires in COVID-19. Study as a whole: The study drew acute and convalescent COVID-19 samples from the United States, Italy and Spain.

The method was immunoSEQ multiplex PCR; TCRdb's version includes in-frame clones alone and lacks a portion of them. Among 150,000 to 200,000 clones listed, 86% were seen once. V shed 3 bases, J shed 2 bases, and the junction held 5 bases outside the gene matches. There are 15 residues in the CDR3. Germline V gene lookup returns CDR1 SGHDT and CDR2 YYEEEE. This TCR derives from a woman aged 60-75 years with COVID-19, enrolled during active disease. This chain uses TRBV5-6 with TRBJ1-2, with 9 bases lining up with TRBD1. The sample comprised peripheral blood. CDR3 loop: CASSYRDRANYGYTF. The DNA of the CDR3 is TGTGCCAGCAGCTACCGGGACAGGGCAAACTATGGCTACACCTTC. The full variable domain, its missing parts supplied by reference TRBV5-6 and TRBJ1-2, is DAGVTQSPTHLIKTRGQQVTLRCSPKSGHDTVSWYQQALGQGPQFIFQYYEEEERQRGNFPDRFSGHQFPNYSSELNVNALLLGDSALYLCASSYRDRANYGYTFGSGTRLTVV.